The rows below give T cell receptor beta chains drawn from one sample of a study of cytomegalovirus exposure and HLA in healthy donors. TCRdb's copy holds only in-frame clones and misses some; the assay was immunoSEQ multiplex PCR. Of about 160,000 clones listed, around 64% are singletons. The specimen was PBMCs. Source of these receptors: a woman aged 25 to 39 in good health and CMV-seronegative. Both conserved end residues are trimmed from each CDR3.

J: TRBJ2-7
length: 13
V: TRBV6-1
CDR3: ASRPGTGAAYEQY

J: TRBJ2-2
length: 11
V: TRBV19
CDR3: ASSDRGTGELF

J: TRBJ1-1
length: 13
V: TRBV2
CDR3: ASSDAGGSNTEAF

J: TRBJ1-4
length: 13
V: TRBV2
CDR3: ASRDRGFLNEKLF

J: TRBJ1-1
length: 11
V: TRBV6-6
CDR3: ASSYSSYTEAF

J: TRBJ1-6
length: 17
V: TRBV4-3
CDR3: ASSQLTGNLVPYNSPLH

J: TRBJ2-7
length: 12
V: TRBV7-2
CDR3: ASSLGGGLYEQY

J: TRBJ2-5
length: 12
V: TRBV6-6
CDR3: ASRGLAGGETQY

J: TRBJ2-1
length: 11
V: TRBV19
CDR3: ASSRLAGGNQF

J: TRBJ2-3
length: 12
V: TRBV7-2
CDR3: ATGGTGTPDTQY

J: TRBJ2-7
length: 12
V: TRBV2
CDR3: ASRPDRGLEGQY

J: TRBJ2-1
length: 13
V: TRBV4-1
CDR3: ASSQVGRGWNEQF

J: TRBJ1-1
length: 15
V: TRBV4-3
CDR3: ASSPRYDRRWDTEAF

J: TRBJ1-2
length: 12
V: TRBV30
CDR3: AWSRTGGWNGYT

J: TRBJ2-2
length: 13
V: TRBV27
CDR3: ASSLYFKSSGELF

J: TRBJ2-5
length: 13
V: TRBV13
CDR3: ASSLGIGAAETQY

J: TRBJ2-7
length: 11
V: TRBV29-1
CDR3: SATRGGAYEQY

J: TRBJ1-5
length: 14
V: TRBV7-2
CDR3: ASSVLAGNSNQPQH

J: TRBJ1-2
length: 11
V: TRBV10-3
CDR3: AILQQGVYGYT

J: TRBJ2-7
length: 13
V: TRBV9
CDR3: ASSVMAGGPYEQY

J: TRBJ2-2
length: 19
V: TRBV7-6
CDR3: ASRNTLRQGSGRVGTGELF

J: TRBJ2-7
length: 10
V: TRBV7-9
CDR3: ASSSTPGLQY